This is a list of T cell receptor beta chains from one sample in a study of cytomegalovirus exposure and HLA in healthy donors. The assay was immunoSEQ multiplex PCR, and TCRdb's table has in-frame clones only and misses some. This sample yields 130,000 to 150,000 clones, of which about 72% are seen a single time; 4% to 5.5% belongs to the top ten. Sample: PBMCs. Every receptor here comes from a man between 60 and 70 years old in good health and CMV-seronegative. The CDR3 runs from the conserved cysteine through the conserved F or W. Each record gives: V gene, D gene, clone size, J gene, CDR3 protein, CDR3 DNA. D genes are given only for firm matches. The size of a clone is reported for some rows only, either as once, few or many, or as a class for expanded clones.

>TRBV9|TRBD2|NA|TRBJ2-1
CASSVVGSSGRGNEQFF
TGTGCCAGCAGCGTAGTAGGGTCTAGCGGGCGTGGCAATGAGCAGTTCTTC
>TRBV9|TRBD1|NA|TRBJ1-4
CASSSRDRVNEKLFF
TGTGCCAGCAGCTCCAGGGACAGGGTTAATGAAAAACTGTTTTTT
>TRBV30|NA|NA|TRBJ1-5
CAWSAHSLDQPQHF
TGTGCCTGGAGTGCCCACTCTTTGGATCAGCCCCAGCATTTT
>TRBV7-2|TRBD2|NA|TRBJ2-1
CASSLRPSGKAFYNEQFF
TGTGCCAGCAGCTTAAGGCCTAGCGGGAAGGCCTTCTACAATGAGCAGTTCTTC
>TRBV18|TRBD1|few|TRBJ2-7
CASSLTGRGAYEQYF
TGTGCCAGCTCCCTGACAGGGCGAGGGGCCTACGAGCAGTACTTC
>TRBV28|NA|NA|TRBJ1-1
CASSLYPPLGATEAFF
TGTGCCAGCAGTTTATATCCCCCATTGGGGGCGACTGAAGCTTTCTTT
>TRBV27|TRBD1|NA|TRBJ1-5
CASKFGQASNQPQHF
TGTGCCAGCAAATTCGGACAGGCGAGCAATCAGCCCCAGCATTTT
>TRBV6-1|NA|NA|TRBJ1-3
CASRVTREGNTIYF
TGTGCCAGCAGGGTAACACGGGAAGGAAACACCATATATTTT
>TRBV30|NA|NA|TRBJ2-3
CAWAGEGGTDTQYF
TGTGCCTGGGCAGGGGAGGGTGGCACAGATACGCAGTATTTT
>TRBV6-5|NA|few|TRBJ2-7
CASSRTGGAYEQYF
TGTGCCAGCAGTCGGACAGGAGGGGCTTACGAGCAGTACTTC
>TRBV27|NA|few|TRBJ1-2
CASSSQGNRYTF
TGTGCCAGCAGTTCCCAGGGAAATCGCTACACCTTC
>TRBV7-2|NA|NA|TRBJ2-2
CASSLEARDTGELFF
TGTGCCAGCAGCTTAGAGGCTAGAGACACCGGGGAGCTGTTTTTT
>TRBV30|TRBD1|few|TRBJ1-6
CAWSRGQGYNSPLHF
TGTGCCTGGAGCAGAGGACAGGGTTATAATTCACCCCTCCACTTT
>TRBV15|NA|NA|TRBJ1-1
CATSSDDGENTEAFF
TGTGCCACCAGCAGTGATGACGGAGAGAATACTGAAGCTTTCTTT
>TRBV6-5|TRBD1|few|TRBJ2-1
CASSRQGSSYNEQFF
TGTGCCAGCAGTCGACAGGGGAGCTCCTACAATGAGCAGTTCTTC
>TRBV9|NA|NA|TRBJ1-1
CASSVHSLMNTEAFF
TGTGCCAGCAGCGTACACTCCTTAATGAACACTGAAGCTTTCTTT
>TRBV14|NA|few|TRBJ2-1
CASSHGGHIYEQFF
TGTGCCAGCAGCCACGGGGGGCACATCTATGAGCAGTTCTTC
>TRBV27|NA|NA|TRBJ1-2
CASSSTGAFNYGYTF
TGTGCCAGCAGTTCTACAGGAGCCTTCAACTATGGCTACACCTTC
>TRBV2|NA|NA|TRBJ2-3
CASSINAGDTQYF
TGTGCCAGCAGTATCAATGCGGGAGATACGCAGTATTTT
>TRBV12-5|NA|NA|TRBJ2-1
CASGLGGQPLRVPYNEQFF
TGTGCTAGTGGTTTGGGTGGACAGCCCCTAAGGGTACCCTACAATGAGCAGTTCTTC
>TRBV6-6|NA|NA|TRBJ1-2
CASSYSGTSNYGYTF
TGTGCCAGCAGTTACTCGGGCACCTCTAACTATGGCTACACCTTC
>TRBV5-1|TRBD1|NA|TRBJ2-5
CASSLGTGTGLETQYF
TGCGCCAGCAGCTTGGGGACCGGGACAGGGCTTGAGACCCAGTACTTC
>TRBV2|TRBD1|NA|TRBJ1-2
CASRRDRDGGYTF
TGTGCCAGCAGACGGGACAGGGACGGCGGCTACACCTTC
>TRBV6-4|NA|few|TRBJ1-2
CASRGIFGGYTF
TGTGCCAGTCGGGGGATTTTCGGGGGCTACACCTTC
>TRBV7-6|NA|NA|TRBJ2-1
CASSLLSGSYNEQFF
TGTGCCAGCAGCTTGTTAAGCGGAAGCTACAATGAGCAGTTCTTC
>TRBV11-2|TRBD2|NA|TRBJ2-3
CASSLETSGRSLPDTQYF
TGTGCCAGCAGCTTAGAGACTAGCGGGAGGTCTCTCCCAGATACGCAGTATTTT
>TRBV7-8|TRBD1|NA|TRBJ1-2
CASSTGAGTDYGYTF
TGTGCCAGCAGCACTGGAGCCGGGACAGACTATGGCTACACCTTC
>TRBV5-6|TRBD1|once|TRBJ1-5
CASSKNRGHQPQHF
TGTGCCAGCAGCAAGAACAGGGGTCACCAGCCCCAGCATTTT
>TRBV5-1|TRBD2|NA|TRBJ2-1
CASSLLAGATYNEQFF
TGCGCCAGCAGTCTACTAGCGGGAGCTACCTACAATGAGCAGTTCTTC
>TRBV28|TRBD2|NA|TRBJ2-1
CASSPGTSGSGFF
TGTGCCAGCAGTCCCGGGACTAGCGGTTCTGGATTCTTC
>TRBV2|NA|NA|TRBJ2-1
CASSEGRYNEQFF
TGTGCCAGCAGTGAGGGCCGGTACAATGAGCAGTTCTTC
>TRBV10-3|TRBD1|NA|TRBJ2-2
CAISGGQGVGTGELFF
TGTGCCATCAGTGGGGGACAGGGGGTCGGAACCGGGGAGCTGTTTTTT
>TRBV7-9|TRBD1|NA|TRBJ1-1
CASSSEWDRAQGAFF
TGTGCCAGCAGCTCGGAGTGGGACAGGGCCCAAGGAGCTTTCTTT
>TRBV9|NA|NA|TRBJ1-5
CASSVGAGVFPPQHF
TGTGCCAGCAGCGTAGGGGCAGGGGTTTTTCCGCCCCAGCATTTT
>TRBV11-1|TRBD2|NA|TRBJ2-3
CASSHGKTSGPSTDTQYF
TGTGCCAGCAGCCATGGCAAGACTAGCGGGCCTAGCACAGATACGCAGTATTTT
>TRBV18|NA|NA|TRBJ2-7
CASSADSYEQYF
TGTGCCAGCTCAGCGGACAGCTACGAGCAGTACTTC
>TRBV6-1|TRBD2|once|TRBJ2-7
CASRTGTSESYEQYF
TGTGCCAGCAGAACCGGGACTAGCGAGTCCTACGAGCAGTACTTC